This T cell receptor beta chain was obtained from a study of T cell responses to AZD1222 COVID-19 vaccine. About the study: Combined were second doses at about 4 or about 12 weeks.

Sequencing was performed with immunoSEQ multiplex PCR; in TCRdb, only in-frame clones are kept and a portion is missing. The repertoire has about 150,000 clones, around nine tenths of them found once; the top ten carry 1.5% to 2%. In regard to this clone: Its antigen is undetermined.

Study-wide results and caveats: The donor cohort was predominantly white British with a female majority, and clonal diversity may have been underestimated.

The CDR3 runs 17 residues. Germline CDR1 is MNHEY and CDR2 is SMNVEV (reference sequence). Trimming cost V 5 bases and J 6 bases; bases outside gene matches: 11. The chain is built from TRBV27 and TRBJ2-2; 11 bases match TRBD1. The specimen comprised peripheral blood, sampled on day 0 of AZD1222 vaccination. The sequence was obtained from an adult in good health. The CDR3 region is CASSLRTGGWIAGELFF. Written as DNA, the CDR3 is TGTGCCAGCAGTCTGAGGACAGGGGGCTGGATTGCCGGGGAGCTGTTTTTT.